A single sample is the source of the 32 T cell receptor beta chains below, sequenced in a study of T-cell memory formation after mild COVID-19. One entry per CDR3 protein results from TCRdb running MiXCR on the 5' RACE reads. The sample comprises more than 350,000 distinct CDR3 sequences, around a fifth of which are singletons, and approximately 13% rests with the top ten. Sequenced sample: PBMCs or a T cell subset sorted from them (not recorded which). These receptors were collected from an adult woman who had mild COVID-19 (a few samples of this study predate the infection). Cell type and time point are not known.

The rearrangement links TRBV7-2 to TRBJ2-1, with 9 bases fitting TRBD1. The V and J ends lost 4 bases and 5 bases, in that order; junction bases with no gene match: 6. This CDR3 comprises 15 residues. Germline CDR1 SGHTA, CDR2 FQGNSA. Here the CDR3 reads CASSYWTGADNEQFF. The DNA for the CDR3 is TGTGCCAGCAGCTATTGGACAGGGGCGGACAATGAGCAGTTCTTC.

This clonotype has more than one count but fewer than ten. The gene calls are TRBV7-2 and TRBJ2-3; 7 nucleotides align to TRBD1. The CDR3 has 17 amino acids. V lost 4 bases, J lost 0 bases, and 10 bases stayed unmatched. CDR1 and CDR2 from the germline V gene are SGHTA and FQGNSA. The CDR3 loop is CASSSYSGTVSTDTQYF. In DNA form, the CDR3 reads TGTGCCAGCAGCTCATACTCCGGGACAGTTAGCACAGATACGCAGTATTTT.

This clonotype has a handful of counts. The chain couples TRBV5-1 to TRBJ2-7; tentative D call: TRBD2 (5 bases). This CDR3 has 14 amino acids. Per the germline V gene, CDR1 is SGHRS and CDR2 is YFSETQ. V lost 1 base and J lost 5, with 13 bases in between. In DNA, the CDR3 is TGCGCCAGCAGCTTGCGACCGAGGGTTGACGAGCAGTACTTC. Amino acid sequence: CASSLRPRVDEQYF. The full variable domain, rest sourced from reference TRBV5-1 and TRBJ2-7, is KAGVTQTPRYLIKTRGQQVTLSCSPISGHRSVSWYQQTPGQGLQFLFEYFSETQRNKGNFPGRFSGRQFSNSRSEMNVSTLELGDSALYLCASSLRPRVDEQYFGPGTRLTVT.

J is TRBJ1-2 and V is TRBV5-1; 7 bases are a match to TRBD1. From germline, CDR1 is SGHRS and CDR2 YFSETQ. The CDR3 contains 13 residues. Trimming took 2 bases from V and 4 from J; bases not matched to a gene: 2. The CDR3 nucleotides read TGCGCCAGCAGCTTTACAGGGGCCTATGGCTACACCTTC. This translates into CASSFTGAYGYTF.

The J gene is TRBJ1-2, the V gene TRBV12-3 or TRBV12-4, with D maybe TRBD1 (6 bases). V was shortened by 0 bases and J by 6 bases, with 11 bases between the two germline ends. The CDR3 consists of 14 residues. CDR3 coding DNA: TGTGCCAGCAGTTTAGCACAGGGTTTCAATGGCTACACCTTC. This translates into CASSLAQGFNGYTF.

The gene calls are TRBV6-6 and TRBJ1-2, with TRBD1 identical over 7 bases. CDR1 and CDR2 (germline): MNHNY, SVGAGI (reference sequence). V was pared by 0 bases and J by 2 bases, with 3 bases of the junction left unmatched. The CDR3 is 15 amino acids. The CDR3 is CASSYSTGQNYGYTF. The CDR3 nucleotides read TGTGCCAGCAGTTACTCGACGGGACAGAACTATGGCTACACCTTC.

In this sample, this clonotype turned up many times. The V gene is TRBV12-3 or TRBV12-4, the J gene TRBJ2-1; TRBD2 matches 16 bases. V trimming: 5 bases; J trimming: 9 bases; junction bases outside the gene matches: 7. This CDR3 contains 16 residues. The CDR3 is CASSKGLAGGSGEQFF. DNA for the CDR3: TGTGCCAGCAGTAAGGGACTAGCGGGGGGGTCCGGTGAGCAGTTCTTC.

This clonotype was recorded a few times. This chain joins TRBV7-8 and TRBJ2-3; 9 bases are shared with TRBD1. The CDR3 loop spans 15 amino acids. The germline CDR1 and CDR2 sequences are SGHVS and FQNEAQ. Germline trimming cut 5 bases from V and 0 bases from J; bases unmatched to any gene: 3. The DNA of the CDR3 is TGTGCCAGCAGCATACAGGGGGCAAGCACAGATACGCAGTATTTT. It translates to CASSIQGASTDTQYF.

In its sample, this clonotype was seen a few times. The chain joins TRBV20-1 to TRBJ2-2; the D gene is possibly TRBD2 (6 bases). Trimming removed 6 bases at V and 1 base at J, with 27 bases between. CDR1 and CDR2 from the germline V gene are DFQATT and SNEGSKA (reference sequence). The CDR3 spans 19 residues. The CDR3 is CSAGPPLESSAKNTGELFF. The CDR3 nucleotides read TGCAGTGCGGGCCCCCCCTTGGAATCTAGCGCGAAGAACACCGGGGAGCTGTTTTTT.

This clonotype came up a few times. CDR3 loop: CASRLQGAGELFF. The CDR3 DNA follows: TGTGCCAGCAGACTCCAGGGGGCTGGGGAGCTGTTTTTT. This chain connects TRBV3-1 to TRBJ2-2; TRBD1 matches at 8 bases. J gave up 8 bases and V 6 bases, and 5 bases lay outside the gene matches. Germline V gives CDR1 LGHDT, CDR2 YNNKEL (reference sequence). The CDR3 has 13 residues.

At least ten counts were recorded for this clonotype. The chain links TRBV6-2 or TRBV6-3 to TRBJ2-1, with 11 bases aligning to TRBD2. V shed 4 bases, J shed 9 bases, and the junction held 8 bases outside the gene matches. The length of the CDR3 is 15 residues. CDR1 is MNHEY and CDR2 is SVGEGT in the germline V gene. The CDR3 DNA reads TGTGCCAGCAGTTCCGGACTAGCGGGTCTAACTGAGCAGTTCTTC. It is translated as CASSSGLAGLTEQFF.

The chain is built from TRBV9 and TRBJ1-4; no firm D call. V was cut by 0 bases and J by 6 bases, with 12 bases left in between. CDR3 size: 15 residues. Germline CDR1 reads SGDLS; CDR2 reads YYNGEE. DNA for the CDR3: TGTGCCAGCAGCGTAGTCGGGAGGCCAGATGAAAAACTGTTTTTT. Translated: CASSVVGRPDEKLFF.

This chain links TRBV12-3 or TRBV12-4 with TRBJ2-5, with 10 bases that match TRBD2. Trimming cost V 6 bases and J 2 bases; bases outside gene matches: 3. The CDR3 runs to 14 residues. The chain's CDR3 is CASRIAGGQETQYF. In nucleotides, the CDR3 is TGTGCCAGCAGGATAGCGGGGGGACAAGAGACCCAGTACTTC.

This chain links TRBV6-5 with TRBJ1-3; D is undetermined. The CDR3 is 15 residues long. CDR1 MNHEY and CDR2 SVGAGI come from the germline V gene. Trimming shortened V by 7 bases and J by 0 bases, and 13 bases separated the two germline ends. CDR3 DNA: TGTGCCAGCACCTCTGGAGGTATCTCTGGAAACACCATATATTTT. The encoded protein is CASTSGGISGNTIYF.

The chain recombines TRBV5-1 with TRBJ2-3, with D unresolved. With 8 bases removed from V and 0 bases from J, the gap between germline ends came to 13 bases. From germline, CDR1 is SGHRS and CDR2 YFSETQ. This CDR3 region has 14 residues. The CDR3 reads CASRTYLSTDTQYF. CDR3 DNA: TGCGCCAGTAGGACGTATCTGAGCACAGATACGCAGTATTTT.

Turning to this clonotype: It is likely a read error, because the conserved phenylalanine at the end of the CDR3 is missing. The gene calls are TRBV12-3 or TRBV12-4 and TRBJ1-2; 12 nucleotides match TRBD1. This CDR3 comprises 16 residues. Trimming took 5 bases from V and 3 from J; bases not matched to a gene: 7. The CDR3, as DNA: TGTGCCAGCAGTCTTCCGGGACAGGGGGCTTACTATGGCTACACCTTA. The encoded protein is CASSLPGQGAYYGYTL.

DNA for the CDR3: TGTGCCAGCAGCGTACAGGGACTAGAGGGGAATGAGCAGTTCTTC. Translated, it gives CASSVQGLEGNEQFF. The V and J genes are TRBV9 and TRBJ2-1; 8 nucleotides align to TRBD2. Germline CDR1 reads SGDLS; CDR2 reads YYNGEE. CDR3 length: 15 residues. The junction had 7 bases not matched to a gene; V was cut back by 1 base and J by 7 bases.

The chain has TRBV19 and TRBJ2-3, with 9 positions matching TRBD2. Germline assignment: CDR1 LNHDA and CDR2 SQIVND (reference sequence). The length of the CDR3 is 16 residues. Unmatched junction bases numbered 6, after V lost 4 bases and J lost 1 base. The CDR3 nucleotides read TGTGCCAGTAGTAACCTCCCTAGCGGGGGCACAGATACGCAGTATTTT. It translates to CASSNLPSGGTDTQYF.

The rearrangement links TRBV20-1 to TRBJ2-7, with D maybe TRBD1 (6 bases). CDR1 is DFQATT, CDR2 SNEGSKA, per germline (reference sequence). The CDR3 totals 14 residues. V dropped 5 bases and J dropped 2 bases, with 16 bases sitting between them. The CDR3 bases are TGCAGTGCTGCCGGGACACTCCCAACCTACGAGCAGTACTTC. It specifies CSAAGTLPTYEQYF.

Written as DNA, the CDR3 is TGTGCCAGTAATAGGGGGGTCGACACTGAAGCTTTCTTT. The encoded protein is CASNRGVDTEAFF. The rearrangement links TRBV19 to TRBJ1-1; tentatively, D is TRBD1 (6 bases). Germline CDR1 and CDR2: LNHDA and SQIVND (reference sequence). The CDR3 loop spans 13 amino acids. Trimming shortened V by 7 bases and J by 3 bases, and 12 bases separated the two germline ends.

This chain joins TRBV9 and TRBJ2-3; tentatively, D is TRBD1 or TRBD2 (5 bases each). Per the germline V gene, CDR1 is SGDLS and CDR2 is YYNGEE. CDR3 length: 18 residues. V gave up 6 bases and J gave up 0 bases, with 23 bases separating them. The CDR3 nucleotides read TGTGCCAGCACACCCCCCTTGGATGGGACCCTCAGCACAGATACGCAGTATTTT. Residues: CASTPPLDGTLSTDTQYF.

The table lists this clonotype with a few counts. This chain joins TRBV7-6 and TRBJ2-5, with a possible D match to TRBD2 (6 bases). V was shortened by 1 base and J by 2 bases, with 8 bases between the two germline ends. This CDR3 spans 14 amino acids. Germline values: CDR1 SGHVS, CDR2 FNYEAQ. The DNA of the CDR3 is TGTGCCAGCAGCTTAGGGGGGGAACAAGAGACCCAGTACTTC. As protein: CASSLGGEQETQYF.

The chain uses TRBV7-3 and TRBJ2-7; D possibly corresponds to TRBD1 (5 bases). The V end lost 1 base, the J end lost 0 bases, and 10 bases lay between the germline ends. This CDR3 is built from 15 residues. Germline V gene sequence: CDR1 SGHTA, CDR2 FQGTGA. CDR3 loop: CASSLKRQSSYEQYF. The CDR3 DNA reads TGTGCCAGCAGCTTAAAACGACAGAGCTCCTACGAGCAGTACTTC.

The chain carries TRBV6-6 and TRBJ2-5, with 10 bases identical to TRBD1. Trimming took 2 bases from V and 4 from J; bases not matched to a gene: 4. The CDR3 runs to 15 residues. The germline CDR1 and CDR2 sequences are MNHNY and SVGAGI (reference sequence). In DNA, the CDR3 is TGTGCCAGCAGTTACGACAGGGGGCAGGGAGAGACCCAGTACTTC. It yields the protein CASSYDRGQGETQYF.

A few counts support this clonotype. This chain links TRBV7-8 with TRBJ2-1, with 7 bases matching TRBD2. CDR3 length equals 13 residues. The ends lost 2 bases at V and 10 bases at J; junction bases unmatched: 5. CDR1 and CDR2 (germline): SGHVS, FQNEAQ. The CDR3 nucleotides read TGTGCCAGCAGCTTATCCGTCGGGGGGGAGCAGTTCTTC. Translated, it gives CASSLSVGGEQFF.

The chain recombines TRBV12-3 or TRBV12-4 with TRBJ1-2; 7 positions agree with TRBD1. After removal of 7 bases from V and 4 bases from J, the junction contained 15 bases not matched to a gene. This CDR3 has 16 residues. The CDR3 region is CASTPGQDLWSYGYTF. CDR3 nucleotide sequence: TGTGCCAGCACCCCCGGACAGGACCTTTGGAGCTATGGCTACACCTTC.

This clonotype turned up a few times. The rearrangement links TRBV9 to TRBJ2-5; either TRBD1 or TRBD2 may fit D (7 bases each). V was cut by 4 bases and J by 7 bases, with 20 bases left in between. CDR3 size: 15 residues. Germline V gene data show CDR1 as SGDLS and CDR2 as YYNGEE. CDR3 sequence: CASSPHATGRGTQYF. For the CDR3, the DNA is TGTGCCAGCAGCCCCCACGCGACAGGGAGGGGGACCCAGTACTTC.

This clonotype occurred a few times. The J gene is TRBJ2-1, the V gene TRBV29-1; tentative D call: TRBD1 (5 bases). Trimming left V 0 bases short and J 4 bases short, with 22 bases between. Germline loops: CDR1 SQVTM, CDR2 ANQGSEA. This CDR3 spans 18 amino acids. The CDR3: CSVEEEDREPVRYNEQFF. In DNA, the CDR3 is TGCAGCGTTGAAGAGGAAGACAGAGAGCCAGTAAGGTACAATGAGCAGTTCTTC.

V and J are TRBV7-9 and TRBJ1-5; 12 bases line up with TRBD1. Trimming cost V 1 base and J 5 bases; bases outside gene matches: 12. The CDR3 has 19 residues. From germline, CDR1 is SEHNR and CDR2 FQNEAQ (reference sequence). This CDR3 is CASSLGTGTGGREYQPQHF. Written as DNA, the CDR3 is TGTGCCAGCAGCTTAGGCACCGGGACAGGGGGCCGGGAGTATCAGCCCCAGCATTTT.

This clonotype was recorded a few times. The V and J genes are TRBV12-3 or TRBV12-4 and TRBJ1-1; 7 bases are shared with TRBD1. The CDR3 is 12 amino acids. Trimming removed 6 bases from V and 8 bases from J; junction bases left unmatched: 6. The CDR3 region is CASSAGTVEAFF. In DNA form, the CDR3 reads TGTGCCAGCAGCGCCGGGACAGTAGAAGCTTTCTTT.

The CDR3 region is CSADGLAGESSYNEQFF. The CDR3 nucleotides are TGCAGTGCTGATGGACTAGCGGGAGAGAGCTCCTACAATGAGCAGTTCTTC. This chain joins TRBV20-1 and TRBJ2-1; 13 nucleotides align to TRBD2. The CDR3 consists of 17 residues. The V gene end was trimmed by 5 bases and the J gene end by 0 bases; junction bases not matched to a gene: 7. Germline CDR1 is DFQATT and CDR2 is SNEGSKA (reference sequence).

This clonotype has just a few counts. The chain has TRBV6-5 and TRBJ2-2; 9 positions match TRBD2. The CDR3 is 16 amino acids. CDR1 and CDR2 (germline): MNHEY, SVGAGI. The V and J ends lost 0 bases and 6 bases, in that order; junction bases with no gene match: 5. The CDR3 is CASSYSGTSYAGELFF. In DNA form, the CDR3 reads TGTGCCAGCAGTTACTCCGGGACTAGCTACGCCGGGGAGCTGTTTTTT.